Listed below are T cell receptor beta chains from one sample, sequenced in a study of shared clonotypes between healthy human individuals. Some clones are missing from TCRdb's copy, which holds only in-frame ones; the method was immunoSEQ multiplex PCR. The sample records some 700,000 clones, about 92% being singletons. Material: memory CD8+ T cells from PBMCs. These receptor sequences come from a man between 18 and 35 years old in good health. Some clones in this sample may be carry-over from other donors' samples. Each CDR3 is given with its conserved first and last residue. The D gene is left open where the match is weak. Size is omitted from some rows. Given values are once, few, many or a class for expanded clones.

v_call	j_call	clone_size	d_call	cdr3_aa	cdr3_nt
TRBV2	TRBJ1-5	NA	NA	CASSVGQPNQPQHF	TGTGCCAGCAGTGTAGGACAACCCAATCAGCCCCAGCATTTT
TRBV28	TRBJ2-5	NA	NA	CASSTGLGGHF	TGTGCCAGCAGTACGGGCCTTGGAGGCCACTTC
TRBV6-6	TRBJ1-2	NA	TRBD1	CASTPRTGGSYGYTF	TGTGCCAGCACCCCCCGGACAGGGGGCAGCTATGGCTACACCTTC
TRBV7-6	TRBJ1-1	NA	NA	CASRQGLNTEAFF	TGTGCCAGCAGGCAGGGGCTGAACACTGAAGCTTTCTTT
TRBV9	TRBJ2-3	NA	NA	CASSGTTDTQYF	TGTGCCAGCAGCGGGACCACAGATACGCAGTATTTT
TRBV6-5	TRBJ2-2	NA	NA	CASSYSIGGELFF	TGTGCCAGCAGTTACTCGATTGGCGGGGAGCTGTTTTTT
TRBV19	TRBJ1-1	NA	NA	CASTLTGLLMNTEAFF	TGTGCCAGTACCTTAACAGGGCTCTTGATGAACACTGAAGCTTTCTTT
TRBV4-1	TRBJ2-2	once	NA	CASSSTNTGELFF	TGCGCCAGCAGCTCAACGAACACCGGGGAGCTGTTTTTT
TRBV7-2	TRBJ2-7	once	TRBD2	CASSLVIAGGEQYF	TGTGCCAGCAGCTTAGTGATAGCGGGAGGCGAGCAGTACTTC
TRBV6-5	TRBJ2-7	NA	TRBD1	CASSYSITGVHEQYF	TGTGCCAGCAGTTACTCGATTACAGGGGTACACGAGCAGTACTTC
TRBV7-9	TRBJ2-5	NA	NA	CASRQGPEYQETQYF	TGTGCCAGCCGACAAGGTCCAGAGTACCAAGAGACCCAGTACTTC
TRBV29-1	TRBJ2-7	NA	NA	CSVEGGVPYEQYF	TGCAGCGTTGAAGGGGGGGTACCCTACGAGCAGTACTTC
TRBV4-3	TRBJ2-7	NA	NA	CASSQDPVSYEQYF	TGCGCCAGCAGCCAAGACCCTGTATCCTACGAGCAGTACTTC
TRBV10-3	TRBJ2-1	NA	NA	CAIRTTAGHSNNEQFF	TGTGCCATCAGGACAACCGCAGGGCACTCAAACAATGAGCAGTTCTTC
TRBV28	TRBJ1-1	once	NA	CASIGRGLSVFF	TGTGCCAGCATAGGGCGGGGATTGAGTGTTTTCTTT
TRBV27	TRBJ2-5	NA	NA	CASSLSLFQKETQYF	TGTGCCAGCAGTTTATCATTGTTTCAAAAAGAGACCCAGTACTTC
TRBV29-1	TRBJ1-1	NA	NA	CSVVTMGTEAFF	TGCAGCGTTGTCACCATGGGGACTGAAGCTTTCTTT
TRBV27	TRBJ1-1	NA	TRBD1	CASSSSTGAAGAFF	TGTGCCAGCAGTTCCTCTACAGGGGCGGCGGGAGCTTTCTTT
TRBV7-9	TRBJ2-3	NA	TRBD2	CASSFSGTYTRTDTQYF	TGTGCCAGCAGCTTTAGCGGGACCTACACCCGCACAGATACGCAGTATTTT
TRBV7-6	TRBJ2-1	NA	TRBD1	CASSVRDREHYNEQFF	TGTGCCAGCAGCGTCCGGGACAGAGAGCATTACAATGAGCAGTTCTTC
TRBV6-5	TRBJ2-3	NA	TRBD2	CASSPPGGDTQYF	TGTGCCAGCAGTCCCCCCGGGGGGGATACGCAGTATTTT
TRBV11-2	TRBJ1-1	NA	NA	CASSPGVAEAFF	TGTGCCAGCAGCCCTGGCGTTGCTGAAGCTTTCTTT
TRBV5-1	TRBJ2-7	NA	NA	CASTSGLSPPTYEQYF	TGCGCCAGCACCTCGGGGCTCTCCCCCCCTACCTACGAGCAGTACTTC
TRBV4-1	TRBJ2-3	NA	TRBD2	CASSGTSGTDTQYF	TGCGCCAGCAGCGGGACTAGCGGCACAGATACGCAGTATTTT
TRBV27	TRBJ2-7	NA	NA	CASSLGQQPYEQYF	TGTGCCAGCAGTTTAGGACAGCAACCCTACGAGCAGTACTTC
TRBV27	TRBJ2-7	NA	TRBD2	CASSQGLAVDEQYF	TGTGCCAGCAGTCAAGGGCTAGCGGTGGACGAGCAGTACTTC
TRBV7-9	TRBJ2-5	NA	TRBD1	CASSLRPGQGIQTQYF	TGTGCCAGCAGCCTAAGACCGGGACAGGGGATCCAGACCCAGTACTTC
TRBV4-1	TRBJ2-1	NA	NA	CASSQGPTSLLYNEQFF	TGCGCCAGCAGCCAAGGACCCACTAGCTTACTCTACAATGAGCAGTTCTTC
TRBV7-3	TRBJ2-6	NA	NA	CASSTYRVAGANVLTF	TGTGCCAGCAGCACCTACAGGGTTGCCGGGGCCAACGTCCTGACTTTC
TRBV27	TRBJ1-2	NA	TRBD1	CASSSGTAYGYTF	TGTGCCAGCAGTTCCGGGACAGCTTATGGCTACACCTTC
TRBV7-2	TRBJ2-5	NA	NA	CASSLVRVQETQYF	TGTGCCAGCAGCTTAGTACGGGTACAAGAGACCCAGTACTTC
TRBV6-1	TRBJ2-7	NA	NA	CASSEGTAVSYEQYF	TGTGCCAGCAGTGAAGGGACAGCCGTCTCCTACGAGCAGTACTTC
TRBV4-3	TRBJ2-5	NA	TRBD1	CASSQDRDSRETQYF	TGCGCCAGCAGCCAAGATAGGGACAGTAGAGAGACCCAGTACTTC
TRBV6-5	TRBJ1-1	NA	TRBD1	CASNAGQVNTEAFF	TGTGCCAGCAACGCGGGACAGGTGAACACTGAAGCTTTCTTT
TRBV2	TRBJ2-1	NA	NA	CASIGSREDRTYNEQFF	TGTGCCAGCATAGGGAGCCGAGAGGATAGGACCTACAATGAGCAGTTCTTC
TRBV19	TRBJ1-5	NA	NA	CASSIDREGNQPQHF	TGTGCCAGTAGTATCGACAGAGAAGGCAATCAGCCCCAGCATTTT
TRBV29-1	TRBJ1-2	NA	NA	CSVRTPPGDYGYTF	TGCAGCGTGCGGACCCCCCCGGGCGACTATGGCTACACCTTC
TRBV5-1	TRBJ2-7	NA	NA	CASSLLAGYLSYEQYF	TGCGCCAGCAGCTTATTGGCGGGCTACTTATCCTACGAGCAGTACTTC
TRBV4-2	TRBJ2-7	NA	NA	CASSQEPGALEYEQYF	TGTGCCAGCAGCCAAGAGCCGGGGGCCTTAGAATACGAGCAGTACTTC
TRBV9	TRBJ2-1	NA	NA	CASSAESYNEQFF	TGTGCCAGCAGCGCAGAATCCTACAATGAGCAGTTCTTC
TRBV11-1	TRBJ2-1	NA	NA	CASSRTVYYNEQFF	TGTGCCAGCAGTCGGACAGTCTATTACAATGAGCAGTTCTTC
TRBV7-9	TRBJ1-2	NA	TRBD1	CASSERDRALLYGYTF	TGTGCCAGCAGCGAACGGGACAGGGCCCTCCTCTATGGCTACACCTTC
TRBV4-1	TRBJ1-1	few	NA	CASSQGRGITEAFF	TGCGCCAGCAGCCAAGGGCGGGGTATCACTGAAGCTTTCTTT
TRBV7-9	TRBJ1-2	once	NA	CASSLAGHTNYGYTF	TGTGCCAGCAGCTTAGCGGGACACACGAACTATGGCTACACCTTC
TRBV29-1	TRBJ2-3	NA	TRBD2	CSAETGTSGRYTQYF	TGCAGCGCTGAAACCGGGACTAGCGGGAGGTATACGCAGTATTTT
TRBV5-1	TRBJ2-7	NA	NA	CASSLEVASYEQYF	TGCGCCAGCAGCTTGGAGGTAGCCTCCTACGAGCAGTACTTC
TRBV10-2	TRBJ2-1	NA	NA	CASGVNEQFF	TGCGCCAGCGGCGTTAATGAGCAGTTCTTC
TRBV27	TRBJ1-1	NA	NA	CASSLSGGAQDGAFF	TGTGCCAGCAGTTTATCGGGGGGGGCGCAGGACGGGGCTTTCTTT